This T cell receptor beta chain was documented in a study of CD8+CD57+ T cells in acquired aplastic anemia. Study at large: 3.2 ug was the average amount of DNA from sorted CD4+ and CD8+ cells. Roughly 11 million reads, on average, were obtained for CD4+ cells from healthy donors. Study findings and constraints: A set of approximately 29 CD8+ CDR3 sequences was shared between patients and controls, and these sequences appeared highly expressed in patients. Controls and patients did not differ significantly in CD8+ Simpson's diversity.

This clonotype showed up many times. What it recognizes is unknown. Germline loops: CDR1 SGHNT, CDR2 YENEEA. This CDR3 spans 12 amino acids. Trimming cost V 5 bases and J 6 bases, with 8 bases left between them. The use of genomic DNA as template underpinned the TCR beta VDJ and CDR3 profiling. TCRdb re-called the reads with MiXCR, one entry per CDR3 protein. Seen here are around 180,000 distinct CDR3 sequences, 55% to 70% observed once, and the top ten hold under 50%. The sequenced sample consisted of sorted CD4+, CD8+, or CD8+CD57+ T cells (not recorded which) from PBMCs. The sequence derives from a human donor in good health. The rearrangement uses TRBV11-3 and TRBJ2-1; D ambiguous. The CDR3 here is CASSTWANEQFF. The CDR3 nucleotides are TGTGCCAGCAGCACCTGGGCCAATGAGCAGTTCTTC.